Detailed here is one T cell receptor (beta chain). Its specificity is unknown. The sample originates from a study of shared clonotypes between healthy human individuals. Study-wide context: Donor composition was two women and a few men, aged 18 to 49.

Study findings and constraints: Donor clonotype sharing was expected to depend on sequencing depth.

Germline assignment: CDR1 SEHNR and CDR2 FQNEAQ (reference sequence). The CDR3 runs 14 residues. The V end was cut by 5 bases, the J end by 2 bases, with 12 bases between. Sorted subsets were amplified in replicate PCRs using about 200 ng DNA, approximately 30,000 T cell genomes. The data were produced by immunoSEQ multiplex PCR, yet TCRdb's version contains in-frame clones alone and is incomplete. The profile shows hundreds of thousands of clones, under 80% of them singletons. This rearrangement joins TRBV7-9 to TRBJ1-1; no clear D gene. This receptor was obtained from a woman aged 25 to 45 in good health. Source material: memory CD4+ T cells sorted from blood. The subset is: CD45RA-negative fraction. CDR3: CASSTWTGNTEAFF. CDR3 DNA: TGTGCCAGCAGCACCTGGACGGGAAACACTGAAGCTTTCTTT.